These 5 T cell receptor beta chains originate from one sample sequenced in a study of blood T cell repertoires in COVID-19. The repertoire was sequenced with immunoSEQ multiplex PCR; TCRdb's copy has only in-frame clones and lacks some. The data contain some 99,000 clones, 75% to 85% of them singletons. The sample consisted of peripheral blood. These TCRs come from an elderly woman with active or convalescent COVID-19.

The gene calls are TRBV25-1 and TRBJ2-6; D perhaps matches TRBD2 (7 bases). The CDR3 has 18 residues. The ends were cut back, 2 bases at V and 2 bases at J, with 16 bases in the middle. Germline assignment: CDR1 MGHDK and CDR2 SYGVNS. The CDR3 region is CASSEDLGAGAGANVLTF. The CDR3, as DNA: TGTGCCAGCAGTGAAGATTTGGGGGCGGGAGCTGGGGCCAACGTCCTGACTTTC.

J is TRBJ2-2 and V is TRBV19, with 7 bases identical to TRBD1. V was pared by 5 bases and J by 0 bases, with 3 bases of the junction left unmatched. Germline V gives CDR1 LNHDA, CDR2 SQIVND (reference sequence). CDR3 length: 15 amino acids. In DNA, the CDR3 is TGTGCCAGTAGTGGGGACAGATCGAACACCGGGGAGCTGTTTTTT. It is translated as CASSGDRSNTGELFF.

In this sample, this clone turned up once. The V call is TRBV4-2, the J call TRBJ1-1; no clear D gene. Germline CDR1 is LGHNA and CDR2 is YNFKEQ. V lost 0 bases, J lost 7 bases, and 15 bases lay in between. The CDR3 length is 15 residues. CDR3 residues: CASSQDDGAQVEAFF. CDR3 sequence (DNA): TGTGCCAGCAGCCAAGATGACGGCGCCCAGGTTGAAGCTTTCTTT.

V is TRBV11-2 and J is TRBJ1-2, with a tentative D call TRBD1 (6 bases). From germline, CDR1 is SGHAT and CDR2 FQNNGV. V was trimmed by 6 bases and J by 11 bases, leaving 19 bases between them. The CDR3 has 13 amino acids. The CDR3 DNA is TGTGCCAGCAGGGGATTGGGACACACGGGGTACACCTTC. Protein: CASRGLGHTGYTF. Together with reference TRBV11-2 and TRBJ1-2, the CDR3 gives the full variable domain: EAGVAQSPRYKIIEKRQSVAFWCNPISGHATLYWYQQILGQGPKLLIQFQNNGVVDDSQLPKDRFSAERLKGVDSTLKIQPAKLEDSAVYLCASRGLGHTGYTFGSGTRLTVV.

The rearrangement joins TRBV4-1 to TRBJ2-5; D not resolved. The germline V and J ends were trimmed by 4 bases and 0 bases, with 9 bases remaining between them. Germline V gives CDR1 MGHRA, CDR2 YSYEKL. The CDR3 has 14 residues. CDR3 protein: CASSRGWYQETQYF. CDR3 sequence (DNA): TGCGCCAGCAGCCGAGGCTGGTACCAAGAGACCCAGTACTTC.